This T cell receptor (beta chain) comes out of a study of response to subunit inactivated influenza vaccine. Findings of the study overall: Researchers suggested that each seasonal influenza vaccination recruits few new T cells.

TCRdb re-derived calls from the RT-PCR reads in MiXCR, one entry per CDR3 protein. This sample has about 780,000 distinct CDR3 sequences, with approximately 17% found just once. This clonotype has more than one count but fewer than ten. As yet, its antigen is unknown. The CDR3 has 15 amino acids. The junction had 4 bases not matched to a gene; V was cut back by 4 bases and J by 1 base. The germline gives CDR1 SGHNT, CDR2 YYREEE (reference sequence). The chain employs TRBV5-4 and TRBJ2-4; 8 bases line up with TRBD1. The sequence was collected from a man in his fifties or sixties who received an inactivated influenza vaccine. Sequencing was performed on PBMCs from blood, taken less than 6 days after vaccination. The CDR3 region is CASSTDRVAKNIQYF. In DNA, the CDR3 is TGTGCCAGCAGCACGGACAGGGTCGCCAAAAACATTCAGTACTTC.